This T cell receptor beta chain is drawn from a study of blood T cell repertoires in COVID-19. Overall study context: Samples taken during acute and convalescent COVID-19 were collected in the United States, Italy and Spain.

In germline, CDR1 is LNHDA, CDR2 SQIVND (reference sequence). The CDR3 totals 15 residues. After removal of 4 bases from V and 4 bases from J, the junction contained 7 bases not matched to a gene. Original processing notes: Amplifying reference gene primers gave estimates of nucleated cell counts. Profiled with immunoSEQ multiplex PCR; TCRdb holds only in-frame clones, not every one. Clone size and the V and J calls come from that table; the DNA yielded D and trimming. The table lists some 250,000 clones, roughly 80% of them singletons, with around 12% in the top ten. This TCR came from a woman aged 55 to 70 with active or convalescent COVID-19. Sequenced sample: peripheral blood. This chain connects TRBV19 to TRBJ1-1, with 9 bases matching TRBD1. The CDR3: CASSRMTGGGTEAFF. DNA for the CDR3: TGTGCCAGTAGTAGAATGACAGGGGGAGGCACTGAAGCTTTCTTT.